Following are 23 T cell receptor beta chains from one sample sequenced in a study of long-term antiretroviral therapy in people with HIV. The authors ran the immunoSEQ assay, v3.0, at survey level. The protocol was immunoSEQ multiplex PCR, while the TCRdb copy is restricted to in-frame clones and leaves out a portion. The data contain under 25,000 clones, about 74% of them singletons. The material sequenced was unsorted PBMCs, taken 0.5 years before starting antiretroviral therapy. The receptors originated from a young man with HIV.

The chain is built from TRBV18 and TRBJ2-1; the D gene is possibly TRBD2 (7 bases). This CDR3 is 17 amino acids long. Germline V gene data show CDR1 as KGHSH and CDR2 as LQKENI. V lost 6 bases, J lost 5 bases, and 23 bases lay in between. DNA for the CDR3: TGTGCCAGCTCTCCCCGGGGGGCGGGAGAGGCCGACAATGAGCAGTTCTTC. Protein product: CASSPRGAGEADNEQFF.

This clone was observed a handful of times. CDR3 nucleotide sequence: TGCGCCAGCAGCCCCGGGACAGCGGGTCAGCCCCAGCATTTT. This codes for CASSPGTAGQPQHF. The chain joins TRBV5-1 to TRBJ1-5; 7 bases align to TRBD1. Per germline, CDR1 SGHRS and CDR2 YFSETQ. V lost 4 bases and J lost 6; bases outside the gene matches: 7. The CDR3 runs to 14 residues.

V is TRBV27 and J is TRBJ1-2; 9 bases align to TRBD1. Germline V gives CDR1 MNHEY, CDR2 SMNVEV (reference sequence). Trimming at V came to 5 bases and at J to 6 bases, leaving 16 bases not matched to a gene. The CDR3 has 17 amino acids. The CDR3 DNA reads TGTGCCAGCAGTCCAGACAGGGGGTTTCTTGGTTTGGATGGCTACACCTTC. Its protein is CASSPDRGFLGLDGYTF.

This clone has more than one count but fewer than ten. The chain employs TRBV9 and TRBJ1-2; unclear D gene. Trimming cost V 7 bases and J 4 bases, with 23 bases left between them. The CDR3 spans 16 residues. Germline V gene sequence: CDR1 SGDLS, CDR2 YYNGEE. In DNA form, the CDR3 reads TGTGCCAGCTCCCCCCCAGGAAGTAGGGCCTCCTATGGCTACACCTTC. Translation: CASSPPGSRASYGYTF. The full variable domain, in which reference TRBV9 and TRBJ1-2 provide the parts outside the CDR3, is DSGVTQTPKHLITATGQRVTLRCSPRSGDLSVYWYQQSLDQGLQFLIQYYNGEERAKGNILERFSAQQFPDLHSELNLSSLELGDSALYFCASSPPGSRASYGYTFGSGTRLTVV.

This chain joins TRBV28 and TRBJ1-5, with D maybe TRBD1 (5 bases). Germline loops: CDR1 MDHEN, CDR2 SYDVKM. The ends were cut back, 2 bases at V and 3 bases at J, with 11 bases in the middle. The CDR3 loop spans 15 amino acids. This CDR3 is CASSLEGSVNQPQHF. Here the CDR3 DNA reads TGTGCCAGCAGTTTAGAGGGGTCTGTCAATCAGCCCCAGCATTTT.

J is TRBJ1-2 and V is TRBV7-9; no clear D. The V and J ends lost 11 bases and 6 bases respectively, with 13 bases between them. The germline V gene has CDR1 SEHNR and CDR2 FQNEAQ (reference sequence). This CDR3 comprises 11 residues. The CDR3: CACSPDDGYTF. In nucleotides, the CDR3 is TGTGCCTGTTCACCGGACGATGGCTACACCTTC.

The chain joins TRBV9 to TRBJ1-2; D is uncertain. Trimming removed 4 bases from V and 3 bases from J, with 19 bases in between. Germline CDR1 SGDLS, CDR2 YYNGEE. This CDR3 is built from 16 residues. CDR3 sequence: CASSSRSRESDYGYTF. The CDR3 DNA sequence: TGTGCCAGCAGCTCCCGATCGCGAGAGAGCGACTATGGCTACACCTTC.

The chain has TRBV10-2 and TRBJ2-7; no clear D. V lost 8 bases and J 1 base, leaving 6 bases between the germline ends. The CDR3 consists of 11 residues. Germline CDR1 is WSHSY and CDR2 is SAAADI. The CDR3 DNA follows: TGCGCCAGCTCCGGGTCCTACGAGCAGTACTTC. Its translation is CASSGSYEQYF.

The chain carries TRBV29-1 and TRBJ1-1, with 9 bases matching TRBD1. Per the germline V gene, CDR1 is SQVTM and CDR2 is ANQGSEA. Trimming at V came to 7 bases and at J to 11 bases, leaving 8 bases not matched to a gene. The CDR3 covers 11 residues. The DNA of the CDR3 is TGCAGCGCTCCGGACAGGGGAAGGGCTTTCTTT. It encodes CSAPDRGRAFF.

The V call is TRBV5-6, the J call TRBJ2-7; possible D gene TRBD1, 6 bases. The length of the CDR3 is 16 residues. Germline V gene sequence: CDR1 SGHDT, CDR2 YYEEEE. Trimming took off 4 bases at V and 6 bases at J, with 23 bases between the two ends. The chain's CDR3 is CASSHSMRGTQVEQYF. The CDR3 nucleotides read TGTGCCAGCAGCCACTCCATGAGGGGGACACAAGTCGAGCAGTACTTC.

The rearrangement uses TRBV4-1 and TRBJ1-2; D unresolved. CDR1 and CDR2 (germline): MGHRA, YSYEKL. V lost 0 bases and J 7 bases, leaving 12 bases between the germline ends. The CDR3 runs to 14 residues. CDR3 protein: CASSQESVQSGYTF. CDR3 bases: TGCGCCAGCAGCCAAGAGTCGGTCCAGTCTGGCTACACCTTC.

The chain combines TRBV27 with TRBJ1-1; tentatively, D is TRBD1 (5 bases). Germline-derived CDR1 and CDR2 are MNHEY and SMNVEV (reference sequence). V lost 3 bases to trimming and J lost 1 base, with 12 bases between them. This CDR3 comprises 15 residues. This CDR3 is CASSFSRAANTEAFF. The CDR3 DNA reads as TGTGCCAGCAGTTTCTCCAGGGCAGCGAACACTGAAGCTTTCTTT.

The chain is built from TRBV5-1 and TRBJ2-1; tentatively, D is TRBD2 (6 bases). This CDR3 spans 16 amino acids. The germline CDR1 and CDR2 sequences are SGHRS and YFSETQ. V was cut by 1 base and J by 8 bases, with 19 bases left in between. The DNA of the CDR3 is TGCGCCAGCAGCTTGCCCGCAAGTTCTAGCGATGATGAGCAGTTCTTC. As protein: CASSLPASSSDDEQFF.

The chain recombines TRBV6-5 with TRBJ2-7, with TRBD1 matching 11 bases. The junction had 4 bases not matched to a gene; V was cut back by 2 bases and J by 4 bases. The CDR3 runs 15 residues. Germline V gene lookup returns CDR1 MNHEY and CDR2 SVGAGI. This CDR3 reads CASSYGTGGLYEQYF. CDR3 in DNA: TGTGCCAGCAGTTACGGGACAGGGGGTTTGTACGAGCAGTACTTC.

The chain employs TRBV4-1 and TRBJ2-7, with a possible D match to TRBD2 (5 bases). The CDR3 spans 15 residues. Germline V gene data show CDR1 as MGHRA and CDR2 as YSYEKL. The germline V and J ends were trimmed by 0 bases and 0 bases, with 9 bases remaining between them. In nucleotides, the CDR3 is TGCGCCAGCAGCCAAGAGGGGAGTAGCTCCTACGAGCAGTACTTC. Translation: CASSQEGSSSYEQYF.

This clone has only a few counts. The CDR3 sequence is CASSLPGDRRGSPLHF. CDR3 bases: TGTGCCAGCAGCTTACCAGGGGACCGTCGTGGGTCACCCCTCCACTTT. This chain connects TRBV13 to TRBJ1-6; tentative D call: TRBD1 (6 bases). V was clipped by 2 bases and J by 10 bases, with 18 bases between them. The CDR3 sequence is 16 residues long. Germline CDR1 is PRHDT and CDR2 is FYEKMQ (reference sequence).

The chain joins TRBV11-2 to TRBJ2-7, with D perhaps TRBD1 (5 bases). The germline CDR1 and CDR2 sequences are SGHAT and FQNNGV. Trimming shortened V by 6 bases and J by 0 bases, and 15 bases separated the two germline ends. CDR3 length: 15 amino acids. This CDR3 reads CASRQQVQSSYEQYF. CDR3 nucleotide sequence: TGTGCCAGCAGACAACAGGTCCAGAGCTCCTACGAGCAGTACTTC.

The chain couples TRBV10-2 to TRBJ1-5; D gene ambiguous. Trimming took off 1 base at V and 0 bases at J, with 4 bases between the two ends. The CDR3 contains 14 residues. Germline CDR1 is WSHSY and CDR2 is SAAADI. CDR3 region: CASSEYSSNQPQHF. In DNA, the CDR3 is TGCGCCAGCAGTGAGTACAGTAGCAATCAGCCCCAGCATTTT.

This clone was recorded a few times. This rearrangement joins TRBV5-1 to TRBJ2-2, with D hard to call. Trimming left V 0 bases short and J 8 bases short, with 11 bases between. This CDR3 has 14 residues. The germline CDR1 and CDR2 sequences are SGHRS and YFSETQ. CDR3 in DNA: TGCGCCAGCAGCTTGGATATGCAGGCGGGGGAGCTGTTTTTT. It specifies CASSLDMQAGELFF.

The chain has TRBV18 and TRBJ2-5, with 8 bases aligning to TRBD1. With the DNA end fitting TRBJ2-7 better, the J assignment may be wrong. The length of the CDR3 is 19 residues. Germline CDR1 is KGHSH and CDR2 is LQKENI. DNA of the CDR3: TGTGCCAGCTCACCGTCTGTTCCACCCTTGGACAGGGTTTTTCACGAGCAGTACTTC. Encoded protein: CASSPSVPPLDRVFHEQYF.

The V gene is TRBV19, the J gene TRBJ1-1; maybe TRBD1 (5 bases). CDR1 LNHDA and CDR2 SQIVND come from the germline V gene (reference sequence). The CDR3 consists of 16 residues. Trimming took off 7 bases at V and 2 bases at J, with 20 bases between the two ends. CDR3 nucleotides: TGTGCCAGTACCCCTTTCGACGGAGGGGTCAACACTGAAGCTTTCTTT. Protein sequence: CASTPFDGGVNTEAFF.

This clone was observed a handful of times. For the CDR3, the DNA is TGTGCCAGCAGCGGCTGGGGACGGCCTAATGAAAAACTGTTTTTT. Translating it yields CASSGWGRPNEKLFF. The rearrangement links TRBV5-6 to TRBJ1-4; weak D call: TRBD1 (5 bases). The CDR3 is made up of 15 amino acids. V was trimmed by 4 bases and J by 3 bases, leaving 13 bases between them. The germline V gene encodes CDR1 SGHDT and CDR2 YYEEEE.

The chain recombines TRBV27 with TRBJ2-3; no definite D call. The CDR3 is 12 residues long. V was trimmed by 4 bases and J by 1 base, leaving 3 bases between them. CDR1 is MNHEY and CDR2 is SMNVEV in the germline V gene (reference sequence). Here the CDR3 reads CASSWGTDTQYF. The CDR3 bases are TGTGCCAGCAGTTGGGGCACAGATACGCAGTATTTT.